This TCR beta chain was profiled in a study of T cell repertoires and Cas9 in healthy adults. Study-level information: Characterization of SpCas9-reactive CD4 and CD8 T cells covered multi-effector potency, cytotoxicity and lineage. Points from the study as a whole: SpCas9-reactive regulatory T cells reportedly mitigated SpCas9-reactive effector T cells in vitro.

Germline loops: CDR1 LNHDA, CDR2 SQIVND (reference sequence). V was pared by 1 base and J by 1 base, with 13 bases between. The CDR3 extends over 16 amino acids. Assay: immunoSEQ multiplex PCR; the TCRdb copy retains only in-frame clones and omits some. The sample includes 20,000 to 25,000 clones, 90% of them seen just once. Note on this clone: Its antigen remains unknown.

Input material: CD4+ effector T cells (CD127+, CD25-, CD137-, CD154-) from PBMCs; culture status not recorded. This chain links TRBV19 with TRBJ1-1; D gene ambiguous. This clonotype originated in a human donor in good health. CDR3 loop: CASSIAIRKKNTEAFF. The CDR3, as DNA: TGTGCCAGTAGTATAGCTATTAGAAAGAAGAACACTGAAGCTTTCTTT.